The source of this T cell receptor beta chain is a study of beta chain features in type 1 diabetes. V gave up 3 bases and J gave up 2 bases, with 7 bases separating them. This CDR3 spans 12 amino acids. Germline V CDR1 and CDR2: GTSNPN, SVGIG (reference sequence). The entirety of the isolated RNA underwent reverse transcription, so expressed TCRB transcripts were sequenced. Libraries were prepared by immunoSEQ multiplex PCR; TCRdb keeps only in-frame clonotypes and omits some of them. The sample carries 400,000 to 600,000 clones, roughly 31% recorded once. Findings and caveats of the study: Insertions were fewer and deletions more numerous at VDJ junctions in type 1 diabetes patients.

Note on this clone: Antigen unknown. Other DNA sequences in this sample translate to the same CDR3.

The rearrangement links TRBV30 to TRBJ2-5; D is uncertain. The sequence was obtained from a man between 18 and 29 years old in good health. Sequenced material: naive CD4+ T cells from blood. The CDR3 spells CAWRGRQETQYF. Here the CDR3 DNA reads TGTGCCTGGAGAGGCAGACAAGAGACCCAGTACTTC.